The rows below give T cell receptor beta chains drawn from one sample of a study of shared T cell receptors in the human thymus. Generated by immunoSEQ multiplex PCR, the TCRdb table keeps only in-frame clones and is missing some. The sample records about 730,000 clones, roughly 88% being singletons. These records were also assigned to another study, of human thymus T cells.

The sequenced sample consisted of thymocytes. The receptors originated from a girl less than two years old with a congenital heart defect. Each CDR3 is given with its conserved first and last residue. Each record gives: J gene, V gene, clone size, D gene, CDR3 DNA, CDR3 protein. D genes are given only for firm matches. Clone size is not always given. Where it is, it says once, few, many or a class for expanded clones.

J gene: TRBJ2-1; V gene: TRBV30; clone size: NA; D gene: TRBD1; CDR3 DNA: TGTGCCTGGAGTGTAGGGCAGGGGGAAAATGAGCAGTTCTTC; CDR3 protein: CAWSVGQGENEQFF
J gene: TRBJ1-2; V gene: TRBV7-2; clone size: NA; D gene: NA; CDR3 DNA: TGTGCCAGCAGCCCGCCTCCGAGACAGCCCGTCTATGGCTACACCTTC; CDR3 protein: CASSPPPRQPVYGYTF
J gene: TRBJ2-7; V gene: TRBV7-9; clone size: NA; D gene: TRBD1; CDR3 DNA: TGTGCCAGCAGCTTGCGGACAGGGGCGGTCAACGAGCAGTACTTC; CDR3 protein: CASSLRTGAVNEQYF
J gene: TRBJ1-5; V gene: TRBV2; clone size: NA; D gene: TRBD1; CDR3 DNA: TGTGCCAGCAGTGAACAGGGGGGAGGTAATCAGCCCCAGCATTTT; CDR3 protein: CASSEQGGGNQPQHF
J gene: TRBJ1-2; V gene: TRBV7-9; clone size: NA; D gene: TRBD1; CDR3 DNA: TGTGCCAGCAGCGCGGACAGGGGTAACTATGGCTACACCTTC; CDR3 protein: CASSADRGNYGYTF
J gene: TRBJ1-1; V gene: TRBV6-1; clone size: NA; D gene: NA; CDR3 DNA: TGTGCCAGCAGTCGGGTGCCTGAAGCTTTCTTT; CDR3 protein: CASSRVPEAFF
J gene: TRBJ1-2; V gene: TRBV12-5; clone size: NA; D gene: NA; CDR3 DNA: TGTGCTAGTGGTTTGGTACAGGAAGTAGAGGCTAACTATGGCTACACCTTC; CDR3 protein: CASGLVQEVEANYGYTF
J gene: TRBJ1-5; V gene: TRBV6-4; clone size: NA; D gene: NA; CDR3 DNA: TGTGCCAGCAGTGACAACGTCAGGGTTCTCCTCTATCAGCCCCAGCATTTT; CDR3 protein: CASSDNVRVLLYQPQHF
J gene: TRBJ2-3; V gene: TRBV6-5; clone size: NA; D gene: TRBD1; CDR3 DNA: TGTGCCAGCACAGGCAGGGGGCTCACAGATACGCAGTATTTT; CDR3 protein: CASTGRGLTDTQYF
J gene: TRBJ1-4; V gene: TRBV5-1; clone size: NA; D gene: NA; CDR3 DNA: TGCGCCAGCAGCTTGGGTAAAAGAGAACGTACTAATGAAAAACTGTTTTTT; CDR3 protein: CASSLGKRERTNEKLFF
J gene: TRBJ1-3; V gene: TRBV2; clone size: once; D gene: NA; CDR3 DNA: TGTGCCAGCAGTGCGGGGACAAGGCTTGAGTCCATATATTTT; CDR3 protein: CASSAGTRLESIYF
J gene: TRBJ1-1; V gene: TRBV18; clone size: NA; D gene: TRBD1; CDR3 DNA: TGTGCCAGCTCACCACCGGCAGGGGGACAGGGGGCGGCTGAAGCTTTCTTT; CDR3 protein: CASSPPAGGQGAAEAFF
J gene: TRBJ1-6; V gene: TRBV6-6; clone size: NA; D gene: NA; CDR3 DNA: TGTGCCAGCAGTCCATGGAGAGGGAACCGGTCACCCCTCCACTTT; CDR3 protein: CASSPWRGNRSPLHF
J gene: TRBJ1-6; V gene: TRBV10-3; clone size: few; D gene: NA; CDR3 DNA: TGTGCCATCAGTGAGGGAACCGACAGTTTAAATAATTCACCCCTCCACTTT; CDR3 protein: CAISEGTDSLNNSPLHF
J gene: TRBJ1-1; V gene: TRBV5-4; clone size: NA; D gene: TRBD1; CDR3 DNA: TGTGCCAGCAGCTGGGACCGGGACAGGGATGAAGCTTTCTTT; CDR3 protein: CASSWDRDRDEAFF
J gene: TRBJ2-7; V gene: TRBV6-5; clone size: once; D gene: NA; CDR3 DNA: TGTGCCAGCAGTTTTCCACGTCAAGGGGGTTACTACGAGCAGTACTTC; CDR3 protein: CASSFPRQGGYYEQYF
J gene: TRBJ1-1; V gene: TRBV13; clone size: NA; D gene: NA; CDR3 DNA: TGTGCCAGCAGCCTCCAACCGGGGGGCAGGACGAACACTGAAGCTTTCTTT; CDR3 protein: CASSLQPGGRTNTEAFF
J gene: TRBJ2-7; V gene: TRBV25-1; clone size: few; D gene: TRBD1; CDR3 DNA: TGTGCCAGCAGTCCTTGGACAGGGGTCCCCTACGAGCAGTACTTC; CDR3 protein: CASSPWTGVPYEQYF
J gene: TRBJ1-4; V gene: TRBV5-1; clone size: NA; D gene: NA; CDR3 DNA: TGCGCCAGCAGAAAATCCGACAGTATTGCAACTAATGAAAAACTGTTTTTT; CDR3 protein: CASRKSDSIATNEKLFF
J gene: TRBJ1-2; V gene: TRBV5-1; clone size: NA; D gene: NA; CDR3 DNA: TGCGCCAGCAGCTTGGGGGCAGGTACGTCTGGCTACACCTTC; CDR3 protein: CASSLGAGTSGYTF
J gene: TRBJ1-2; V gene: TRBV10-3; clone size: NA; D gene: TRBD1; CDR3 DNA: TGTGCCATCAGTCCGGACAGGGGGAGAGATGGCTACACCTTC; CDR3 protein: CAISPDRGRDGYTF
J gene: TRBJ2-3; V gene: TRBV7-9; clone size: NA; D gene: NA; CDR3 DNA: TGTGCCAGCTCTAAGGGGGTTCTCACAGATACGCAGTATTTT; CDR3 protein: CASSKGVLTDTQYF
J gene: TRBJ2-7; V gene: TRBV29-1; clone size: NA; D gene: NA; CDR3 DNA: TGCAGCGTTGAAGATCGCACAGGCTTTGCCGAGCAGTACTTC; CDR3 protein: CSVEDRTGFAEQYF
J gene: TRBJ2-7; V gene: TRBV6-5; clone size: NA; D gene: NA; CDR3 DNA: TGTGCCAGCAAATTGAGATCTGGGCACGAGCAGTACTTC; CDR3 protein: CASKLRSGHEQYF
J gene: TRBJ1-1; V gene: TRBV29-1; clone size: NA; D gene: NA; CDR3 DNA: TGCAGCGTCCCATCGGGAAGGGCTGAAGCTTTCTTT; CDR3 protein: CSVPSGRAEAFF
J gene: TRBJ1-5; V gene: TRBV7-9; clone size: NA; D gene: TRBD1; CDR3 DNA: TGTGCCAGCAGCTCCACCTGGACAGGGGATAGCAATCAGCCCCAGCATTTT; CDR3 protein: CASSSTWTGDSNQPQHF
J gene: TRBJ2-4; V gene: TRBV18; clone size: NA; D gene: NA; CDR3 DNA: TGTGCCAGCTCACGATACCCAGGGACACCTAAAAACATTCAGTACTTC; CDR3 protein: CASSRYPGTPKNIQYF
J gene: TRBJ1-5; V gene: TRBV30; clone size: NA; D gene: TRBD1; CDR3 DNA: TGTGCCTGGAGGAGGCCCTCGGACAGGGCGGCGGGTTATAGCAATCAGCCCCAGCATTTT; CDR3 protein: CAWRRPSDRAAGYSNQPQHF
J gene: TRBJ1-2; V gene: TRBV10-3; clone size: NA; D gene: NA; CDR3 DNA: TGTGCCATCAGGGGAGGGGGATTGAGGTATGGCTACACCTTC; CDR3 protein: CAIRGGGLRYGYTF
J gene: TRBJ1-1; V gene: TRBV6-6; clone size: NA; D gene: NA; CDR3 DNA: TGTGCCAGCAGTTACCAGGGAGGGAGCACTGAAGCTTTCTTT; CDR3 protein: CASSYQGGSTEAFF
J gene: TRBJ1-5; V gene: TRBV2; clone size: once; D gene: TRBD1; CDR3 DNA: TGTGCCAGCAGTGAAGCGCTTCAGAGGGACAGGAGCCAGGTGGCCGAAGCGCCCCAGCATTTT; CDR3 protein: CASSEALQRDRSQVAEAPQHF
J gene: TRBJ2-3; V gene: TRBV2; clone size: NA; D gene: TRBD2; CDR3 DNA: TGTGCCAGCAACGAGTTGGCGCGACTAGCGGGGGGGAGCACAGATACGCAGTATTTT; CDR3 protein: CASNELARLAGGSTDTQYF
J gene: TRBJ2-2; V gene: TRBV4-1; clone size: NA; D gene: TRBD1; CDR3 DNA: TGCGCCAGCAGCCCTTCTCGGGACAGGGGACCAGGGACCGGGGAGCTGTTTTTT; CDR3 protein: CASSPSRDRGPGTGELFF
J gene: TRBJ1-6; V gene: TRBV28; clone size: NA; D gene: TRBD1; CDR3 DNA: TGTGCCAGCAGTCCCCGACAGGGGGCGTATTCACCCCTCCACTTT; CDR3 protein: CASSPRQGAYSPLHF
J gene: TRBJ1-5; V gene: TRBV6-1; clone size: NA; D gene: NA; CDR3 DNA: TGTGCCAGCAGTGAAGGTGCAGGCCCGCGGGTCGGGTATCAGCCCCAGCATTTT; CDR3 protein: CASSEGAGPRVGYQPQHF
J gene: TRBJ2-7; V gene: TRBV9; clone size: NA; D gene: TRBD1; CDR3 DNA: TGTGCCAGCAGCGTAGACTCGGGACAGGTCTACGAGCAGTACTTC; CDR3 protein: CASSVDSGQVYEQYF
J gene: TRBJ1-1; V gene: TRBV19; clone size: NA; D gene: TRBD1; CDR3 DNA: TGTGCCAGTAGTATAGATCCGGACAGGGAGTCTACGACTGAAGCTTTCTTT; CDR3 protein: CASSIDPDRESTTEAFF
J gene: TRBJ1-6; V gene: TRBV6-5; clone size: NA; D gene: TRBD1; CDR3 DNA: TGTGCCACTTTCTCCCGGGACAGCGATTCACCCCTCCACTTT; CDR3 protein: CATFSRDSDSPLHF
J gene: TRBJ1-1; V gene: TRBV10-2; clone size: few; D gene: NA; CDR3 DNA: TGCGCCAGCAGTGAGTCCCCTTACGTCTCAGGGGCCGGGATGAACACTGAAGCTTTCTTT; CDR3 protein: CASSESPYVSGAGMNTEAFF
J gene: TRBJ1-2; V gene: TRBV19; clone size: few; D gene: NA; CDR3 DNA: TGTGCCAGTAGTATAGACGTCAGTACTAACTATGGCTACACCTTC; CDR3 protein: CASSIDVSTNYGYTF
J gene: TRBJ2-1; V gene: TRBV7-2; clone size: NA; D gene: NA; CDR3 DNA: TGTGCCAGCAGCTTAGTCAGCCGGAGCGACTACAATGAGCAGTTCTTC; CDR3 protein: CASSLVSRSDYNEQFF